A single sample is the source of the 30 T cell receptor beta chains below, sequenced in a study of control samples from healthy donors and cancer patients. Libraries were prepared by immunoSEQ multiplex PCR; TCRdb keeps only in-frame clonotypes and omits some of them. The profile covers more than 110,000 clones, with about nine tenths appearing a single time and 8.7% taken by the ten largest. The source material was blood. The receptors shown here come from a woman aged 25 to 39 in good health.

This chain uses TRBV30 with TRBJ1-2, with TRBD1 matching over 7 bases. The trim removed 2 bases at V and 7 bases at J, leaving 10 bases unmatched. The CDR3 runs 14 residues. Germline V CDR1 and CDR2: GTSNPN, SVGIG (reference sequence). CDR3 coding DNA: TGTGCCTGGAGTTATCAGGGGGTAGCGCGTGGCTACACCTTC. It yields the protein CAWSYQGVARGYTF.

The chain uses TRBV18 and TRBJ1-2; 12 bases line up with TRBD1. J gave up 9 bases and V 0 bases, and 5 bases lay outside the gene matches. This CDR3 is built from 15 residues. The germline V gene has CDR1 KGHSH and CDR2 LQKENI. In nucleotides, the CDR3 is TGTGCCAGCTCACCACCGGGGACAGGGGGCGGGAGCTACACCTTC. Its protein is CASSPPGTGGGSYTF.

The sample holds a few counts of this clone. The chain recombines TRBV4-1 with TRBJ2-1, with D possibly being TRBD1 (5 bases). Germline V gene data show CDR1 as MGHRA and CDR2 as YSYEKL. This CDR3 contains 14 residues. The germline V and J ends were trimmed by 2 bases and 4 bases, with 9 bases remaining between them. DNA for the CDR3: TGCGCCAGCAGCCAACCAGACAGATACAATGAGCAGTTCTTC. Translated: CASSQPDRYNEQFF.

This chain connects TRBV11-3 to TRBJ2-2; D remains ambiguous. Germline CDR1 reads SGHNT; CDR2 reads YENEEA. Trimming removed 1 base from V and 2 bases from J, with 5 bases in between. CDR3 length: 14 amino acids. CDR3 bases: TGTGCCAGCAGCTTAGCCCGTAACACCGGGGAGCTGTTTTTT. Its protein is CASSLARNTGELFF.

This clone was seen a single time. CDR3 DNA: TGTGCCAGCAGCTCTTTAGCGGGCAAGCAAGAGCAGTTCTTC. Protein: CASSSLAGKQEQFF. The V call is TRBV11-2, the J call TRBJ2-1; 7 positions match TRBD2. This CDR3 is 14 amino acids long. CDR1 and CDR2 (germline): SGHAT, FQNNGV. V lost 4 bases, J lost 10 bases, and 10 bases stayed unmatched.

The chain is built from TRBV28 and TRBJ2-1; 12 bases agree with TRBD2. This CDR3 has 16 amino acids. The V and J ends lost 6 bases and 6 bases, in that order; junction bases with no gene match: 9. CDR1 and CDR2 from the germline V gene are MDHEN and SYDVKM. Here the CDR3 reads CASSTAGLAGRNEQFF. Here the CDR3 DNA reads TGTGCCAGCAGCACAGCCGGACTAGCGGGACGCAATGAGCAGTTCTTC.

The chain employs TRBV25-1 and TRBJ2-6; TRBD1 aligns across 8 bases. V was pared by 1 base and J by 4 bases, with 6 bases of the junction left unmatched. The CDR3 is 17 residues long. Germline loops: CDR1 MGHDK, CDR2 SYGVNS. The CDR3 reads CASSESTGAEGANVLTF. CDR3 nucleotide sequence: TGTGCCAGCAGTGAATCGACAGGGGCGGAGGGGGCCAACGTCCTGACTTTC.

The chain is built from TRBV9 and TRBJ2-1; no clear D. Germline CDR1 and CDR2: SGDLS and YYNGEE. This CDR3 contains 15 residues. Trimming removed 3 bases from V and 0 bases from J, with 10 bases in between. CDR3: CASSAGPPSYNEQFF. CDR3 coding DNA: TGTGCCAGCAGCGCCGGGCCCCCCTCCTACAATGAGCAGTTCTTC. The whole variable domain, remainder taken from reference TRBV9 and TRBJ2-1, is DSGVTQTPKHLITATGQRVTLRCSPRSGDLSVYWYQQSLDQGLQFLIQYYNGEERAKGNILERFSAQQFPDLHSELNLSSLELGDSALYFCASSAGPPSYNEQFFGPGTRLTVL.

This clone was counted between two and nine times. The chain couples TRBV23-1 to TRBJ1-4; a possible D gene is TRBD1 (6 bases). TRBV23-1 carries the ORF label, with uncertain function. V gave up 10 bases and J gave up 3 bases, with 21 bases separating them. The length of the CDR3 is 16 residues. CDR3 residues: CATPGHPGRANEKLFF. The CDR3 DNA follows: TGCGCCACCCCGGGACACCCCGGACGAGCTAATGAAAAACTGTTTTTT.

This chain joins TRBV4-2 and TRBJ1-4; no definite D call. This CDR3 has 17 residues. The V end lost 3 bases, the J end lost 8 bases, and 22 bases lay between the germline ends. The germline V gene encodes CDR1 LGHNA and CDR2 YNFKEQ. This chain's CDR3 is CASSHRGRPSFREKLFF. CDR3 bases: TGTGCCAGCAGCCACCGCGGCCGACCTTCGTTCCGCGAAAAACTGTTTTTT.

The CDR3 DNA follows: TGTGCCAGCAGCACCGGGACTAGCGAAGGCACAGATACGCAGTATTTT. This sequence encodes CASSTGTSEGTDTQYF. The V gene is TRBV7-2, the J gene TRBJ2-3; 10 bases align to TRBD2. V lost 5 bases to trimming and J lost 1 base; unmatched junction nucleotides: 6. Germline V gene data show CDR1 as SGHTA and CDR2 as FQGNSA. The CDR3 length is 16 residues.

This sequence joins TRBV30 and TRBJ1-2, with D perhaps matching TRBD1 (6 bases). Germline values: CDR1 GTSNPN, CDR2 SVGIG (reference sequence). Trimming pared 5 bases from V and 4 bases from J, leaving 11 bases between. The CDR3 has 12 amino acids. CDR3: CAWDGGAYGYTF. CDR3 coding DNA: TGTGCCTGGGATGGGGGGGCCTATGGCTACACCTTC.

This chain links TRBV13 with TRBJ1-5; no firm D call. The CDR3 runs 15 residues. The V gene lost 0 bases and the J gene lost 1 base, with 7 bases spanning the gap. Germline assignment: CDR1 PRHDT and CDR2 FYEKMQ (reference sequence). The CDR3 loop is CASSLGGESNQPQHF. The CDR3, as DNA: TGTGCCAGCAGCTTAGGCGGCGAAAGCAATCAGCCCCAGCATTTT.

The chain combines TRBV2 with TRBJ1-5, with D unclear. The V gene's germline CDR1 is SNHLY and CDR2 FYNNEI. The CDR3 spans 15 residues. Between the trimmed V and J ends, which lost 4 bases and 2 bases, there was a span of 12 bases. CDR3 sequence (DNA): TGTGCCAGCAGTGTAGGGCAGATGGGCAATCAGCCCCAGCATTTT. Translated, it gives CASSVGQMGNQPQHF. Supplemented by reference TRBV2 and TRBJ1-5, the full variable domain reads EPEVTQTPSHQVTQMGQEVILRCVPISNHLYFYWYRQILGQKVEFLVSFYNNEISEKSEIFDDQFSVERPDGSNFTLKIRSTKLEDSAMYFCASSVGQMGNQPQHFGDGTRLSIL.

CDR3: CASSLGSGRAAEQFF. CDR3 DNA sequence: TGTGCCAGCAGCTTGGGTAGCGGGAGGGCCGCTGAGCAGTTCTTC. The chain recombines TRBV5-5 with TRBJ2-1, with 11 bases matching TRBD2. Germline-derived CDR1 and CDR2 are SGHKS and YYEKEE (reference sequence). The CDR3 totals 15 residues. V lost 0 bases and J lost 9; bases outside the gene matches: 5. Variable domain in full (rest from reference TRBV5-5 and TRBJ2-1): DAGVTQSPTHLIKTRGQQVTLRCSPISGHKSVSWYQQVLGQGPQFIFQYYEKEERGRGNFPDRFSARQFPNYSSELNVNALLLGDSALYLCASSLGSGRAAEQFFGPGTRLTVL.

In this sample, this clone turned up once. V is TRBV7-8 and J is TRBJ1-5; D gene unclear. Trimming took off 2 bases at V and 0 bases at J, with 8 bases between the two ends. The germline gives CDR1 SGHVS, CDR2 FQNEAQ. CDR3 length: 15 residues. The CDR3 region is CASSLWGYSNQPQHF. The CDR3 region has the DNA TGTGCCAGCAGCTTATGGGGATATAGCAATCAGCCCCAGCATTTT.

In its sample, this clone was seen once. This chain links TRBV7-3 with TRBJ2-3, with D unclear. Trimming removed 5 bases from V and 0 bases from J, with 9 bases in between. Germline V gives CDR1 SGHTA, CDR2 FQGTGA. The CDR3 loop spans 14 amino acids. The CDR3 here is CASSPGRSTDTQYF. CDR3 sequence (DNA): TGTGCCAGCAGCCCCGGACGAAGCACAGATACGCAGTATTTT.

This clone appeared once. The chain is built from TRBV30 and TRBJ1-4, with TRBD1 matching 9 bases. The trim removed 5 bases at V and 3 bases at J, leaving 7 bases unmatched. This CDR3 is 15 amino acids long. Germline CDR1 and CDR2: GTSNPN and SVGIG (reference sequence). The CDR3 nucleotides are TGTGCCTGGGGCCCTTGGACAGGGGCTAATGAAAAACTGTTTTTT. Its translation is CAWGPWTGANEKLFF.

The J gene is TRBJ2-4, the V gene TRBV3-1 (or the pseudogene TRBV3-2); D gene unclear. The CDR3 loop spans 13 amino acids. V was clipped by 3 bases and J by 0 bases, with 3 bases between them. From germline, CDR1 is LGHDT and CDR2 YNNKEL (reference sequence). CDR3 sequence: CASSHLAKNIQYF. CDR3 DNA sequence: TGTGCCAGCAGCCACTTAGCCAAAAACATTCAGTACTTC.

The rearrangement joins TRBV27 to TRBJ2-1, with D perhaps TRBD2 (7 bases). Germline V gene data show CDR1 as MNHEY and CDR2 as SMNVEV (reference sequence). Between the trimmed V and J ends, which lost 5 bases and 12 bases, there was a span of 17 bases. This CDR3 contains 13 residues. As DNA, the CDR3 is TGTGCCAGCAGTGGGGGGGGCGATCGTCGGCAGTTCTTC. This sequence encodes CASSGGGDRRQFF.

This chain links TRBV5-1 with TRBJ1-1, with TRBD1 matching 7 bases. V shed 5 bases, J shed 3 bases, and the junction held 4 bases outside the gene matches. The CDR3 is made up of 13 amino acids. Germline CDR1 SGHRS, CDR2 YFSETQ. In DNA form, the CDR3 reads TGCGCCAGCAGTTCCCAGGGGGACACTGAAGCTTTCTTT. Protein sequence: CASSSQGDTEAFF.

This chain's CDR3 is CASSLHSHKELERGQDGYTF. CDR3 coding DNA: TGTGCCAGTAGTTTGCACTCCCATAAAGAGTTGGAAAGGGGGCAGGATGGCTACACCTTC. The V call is TRBV19, the J call TRBJ1-2; TRBD1 matches 7 bases. CDR3 length: 20 residues. Germline trimming cut 5 bases from V and 6 bases from J; bases unmatched to any gene: 27. Germline assignment: CDR1 LNHDA and CDR2 SQIVND (reference sequence).

V is TRBV6-2 or TRBV6-3 and J is TRBJ1-1; TRBD1 matches 10 bases. The CDR3 is made up of 14 amino acids. The germline gives CDR1 MNHEY, CDR2 SVGEGT. The J segment lost 11 bases and the V segment lost 0 bases, leaving 6 bases of the junction unmatched. The CDR3 bases are TGTGCCAGCAGTTACTCAGGGGGACAGGGGAGTGCTTTCTTT. Translating it yields CASSYSGGQGSAFF.

CDR3 DNA: TGTGCCAGCAGTGAAGCGGGAGGAGGCCAAGAGACCCAGTACTTC. Protein product: CASSEAGGGQETQYF. The chain has TRBV2 and TRBJ2-5, with D perhaps TRBD2 (6 bases). The CDR3 sequence is 15 residues long. Germline CDR1 SNHLY, CDR2 FYNNEI. V was shortened by 0 bases and J by 1 base, with 9 bases between the two germline ends.

The chain employs TRBV28 and TRBJ2-7; TRBD1 might be the D (6 bases). Germline V gene sequence: CDR1 MDHEN, CDR2 SYDVKM. This CDR3 comprises 14 residues. Trimming removed 7 bases from V and 3 bases from J, with 16 bases in between. The CDR3 spells CASTQPGQRYEQYF. The CDR3 DNA reads TGTGCCAGCACCCAACCGGGACAACGCTACGAGCAGTACTTC.

The rearrangement joins TRBV15 to TRBJ2-2, with 16 bases lining up with TRBD2. Trimming removed 4 bases from V and 5 bases from J; junction bases left unmatched: 4. CDR1 and CDR2 (germline): LNHNV, YYDKDF (reference sequence). CDR3 length equals 17 residues. The CDR3 DNA reads as TGTGCCACCAGCAAGGGACTAGCGGGAGGGCCGACCGGGGAGCTGTTTTTT. As protein: CATSKGLAGGPTGELFF.

DNA of the CDR3: TGCGCCAGCAGAAGGGCTCCGGCCGCCAGCACCGGGGAGCTGTTTTTT. It specifies CASRRAPAASTGELFF. The chain uses TRBV10-2 and TRBJ2-2; D call uncertain. Germline CDR1 is WSHSY and CDR2 is SAAADI. The CDR3 is 16 amino acids. V lost 6 bases to trimming and J lost 4 bases, with 18 bases between them.

The V call is TRBV6-1, the J call TRBJ2-2, with TRBD2 matching over 8 bases. V lost 0 bases to trimming and J lost 5 bases; unmatched junction nucleotides: 8. CDR3 size: 17 residues. Germline V gene lookup returns CDR1 MNHNS and CDR2 SASEGT. CDR3 residues: CASSEAVAGIKTGELFF. In DNA form, the CDR3 reads TGTGCCAGCAGTGAAGCTGTAGCGGGAATAAAAACCGGGGAGCTGTTTTTT.

The chain uses TRBV20-1 and TRBJ2-1; D ambiguous. The CDR3 spans 11 residues. Looked up from germline, CDR1 is DFQATT and CDR2 is SNEGSKA (reference sequence). Deletions cut 3 bases from V and 8 bases from J, with 8 bases between. The CDR3 loop is CSASIVDEQFF. The CDR3 nucleotides are TGCAGTGCTAGTATAGTGGATGAGCAGTTCTTC.

V and J are TRBV11-2 and TRBJ2-7, with TRBD2 as a possible D gene (6 bases). This CDR3 is 13 amino acids long. Germline lookup yields CDR1 SGHAT and CDR2 FQNNGV. V was pared by 4 bases and J by 7 bases, with 14 bases between. The CDR3 DNA sequence: TGTGCCAGCAGCTCCCGGGACTCCAAAGAGCAGTACTTC. This gives the protein CASSSRDSKEQYF.